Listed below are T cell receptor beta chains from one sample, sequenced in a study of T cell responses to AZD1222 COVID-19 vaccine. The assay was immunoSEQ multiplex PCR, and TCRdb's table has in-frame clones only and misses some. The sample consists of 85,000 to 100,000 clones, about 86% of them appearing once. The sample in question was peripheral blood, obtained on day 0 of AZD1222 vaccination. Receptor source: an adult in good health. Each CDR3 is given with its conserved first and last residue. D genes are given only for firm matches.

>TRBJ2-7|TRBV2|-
TGTGCCAGCAGTGAACAGGGGAACGACGAGCAGTACTTC
CASSEQGNDEQYF
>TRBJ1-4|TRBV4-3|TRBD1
TGCGCCAGCAGCCAAGATCCAGGGGGGCCCCGGACTAATGAAAAACTGTTTTTT
CASSQDPGGPRTNEKLFF
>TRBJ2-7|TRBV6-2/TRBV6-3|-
TGTGCCAGCAGTTACTCCGTTTACTACGAGCAGTACTTC
CASSYSVYYEQYF
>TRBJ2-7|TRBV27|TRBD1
TGTGCCAGCAGTTTGACAGGGGCAAGCTCCTACGAGCAGTACTTC
CASSLTGASSYEQYF
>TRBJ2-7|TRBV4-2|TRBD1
TGTGCCAGCAGCCAGCCGGGACAGGGGGTCTACGAGCAGTACTTC
CASSQPGQGVYEQYF
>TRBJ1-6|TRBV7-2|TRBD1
TGTGCCAGCAGAGGTAGAGGGACAGGGACTAATTCACCCCTCCACTTT
CASRGRGTGTNSPLHF
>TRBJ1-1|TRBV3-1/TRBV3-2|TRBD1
TGTGCCAGCAGCCTCGACAGGGAGGTCACTGAAGCTTTCTTT
CASSLDREVTEAFF
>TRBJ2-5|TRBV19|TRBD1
TGTGCCAGTAGTATGAGACAGGGGGCCGAGACCCAGTACTTC
CASSMRQGAETQYF
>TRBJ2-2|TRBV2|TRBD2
TGTGCCAGCAGTGAGGCGGGGGGGCGTGGAAACACCGGGGAGCTGTTTTTT
CASSEAGGRGNTGELFF
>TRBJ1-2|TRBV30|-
TGTGCCTGCAATCCCACATCATATGGCTACACCTTC
CACNPTSYGYTF